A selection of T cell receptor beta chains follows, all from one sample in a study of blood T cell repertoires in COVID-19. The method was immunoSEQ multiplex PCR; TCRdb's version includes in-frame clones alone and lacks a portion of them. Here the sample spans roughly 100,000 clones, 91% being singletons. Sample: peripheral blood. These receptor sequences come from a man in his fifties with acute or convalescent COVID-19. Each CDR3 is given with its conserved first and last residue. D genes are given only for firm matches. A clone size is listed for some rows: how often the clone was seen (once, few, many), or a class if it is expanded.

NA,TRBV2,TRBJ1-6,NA,CASSDRGSYNSPLHF,TGTGCCAGCAGTGACAGGGGCTCCTATAATTCACCCCTCCACTTT
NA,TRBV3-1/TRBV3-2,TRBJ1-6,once,CASSQDGAGPSPLHF,TGTGCCAGCAGCCAAGATGGGGCGGGACCTTCACCCCTCCACTTT
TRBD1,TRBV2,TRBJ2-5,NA,CASSAGTGWETQYF,TGTGCCAGCAGCGCCGGGACAGGGTGGGAGACCCAGTACTTC
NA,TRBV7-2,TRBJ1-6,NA,CASSSQPSNSPLHF,TGTGCCAGCAGCTCACAGCCTTCCAATTCACCCCTCCACTTT
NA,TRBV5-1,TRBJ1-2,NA,CASSPNDSVDGYTF,TGCGCCAGCAGCCCGAATGACAGTGTCGATGGCTACACCTTC
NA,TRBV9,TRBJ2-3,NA,CASSPPAEGDTQYF,TGTGCCAGCAGTCCCCCCGCAGAGGGAGATACGCAGTATTTT
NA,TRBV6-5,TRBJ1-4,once,CASSWSRVNEKLFF,TGTGCCAGCAGTTGGAGCAGGGTTAATGAAAAACTGTTTTTT
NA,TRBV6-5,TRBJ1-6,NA,CASSYRDTDNSPLHF,TGTGCCAGCAGTTACCGCGACACCGATAATTCACCCCTCCACTTT
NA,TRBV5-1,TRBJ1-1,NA,CASSAIPGPGGEAFF,TGCGCCAGCAGCGCAATACCGGGGCCGGGGGGTGAAGCTTTCTTT
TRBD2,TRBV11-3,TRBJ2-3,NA,CASSLAGGDTQYF,TGTGCCAGCAGCTTAGCCGGGGGGGATACGCAGTATTTT
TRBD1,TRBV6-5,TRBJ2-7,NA,CASSTRTGGLGEQYF,TGTGCCAGCAGTACCCGAACAGGGGGACTTGGAGAGCAGTACTTC
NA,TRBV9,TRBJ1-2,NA,CASNGRSGYTF,TGTGCCAGCAACGGGAGATCTGGCTACACCTTC
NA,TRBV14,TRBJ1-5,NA,CASSQESGPQHF,TGTGCCAGCAGCCAAGAATCGGGGCCCCAGCATTTT
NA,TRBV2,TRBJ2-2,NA,CASSVRETGELFF,TGTGCCAGCAGTGTACGAGAAACCGGGGAGCTGTTTTTT
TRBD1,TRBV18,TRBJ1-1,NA,CASSTTGGEGTEAFF,TGTGCCAGCTCAACAACAGGGGGCGAAGGCACTGAAGCTTTCTTT
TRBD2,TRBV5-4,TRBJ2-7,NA,CASSSPGTSGGSYEQYF,TGTGCCAGCAGCTCGCCCGGGACTAGCGGGGGGAGCTACGAGCAGTACTTC
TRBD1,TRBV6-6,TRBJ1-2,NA,CASSSDRVAGYTF,TGTGCCAGCAGTTCCGACAGGGTTGCCGGCTACACCTTC
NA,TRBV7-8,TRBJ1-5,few,CASSFVAGYSNQPQHF,TGTGCCAGCAGCTTCGTGGCAGGGTATAGCAATCAGCCCCAGCATTTT
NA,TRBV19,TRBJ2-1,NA,CASSIDRQEGRRSEQFF,TGTGCCAGTAGTATAGATCGGCAGGAGGGCAGGCGTAGCGAGCAGTTCTTC
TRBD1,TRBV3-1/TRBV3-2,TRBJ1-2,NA,CASSQDHRGRGRYGYTF,TGTGCCAGCAGCCAAGATCATAGGGGCAGGGGGCGTTATGGCTACACCTTC
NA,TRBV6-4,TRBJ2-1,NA,CASSVQSYNEQFF,TGTGCCAGCAGTGTACAGAGCTACAATGAGCAGTTCTTC
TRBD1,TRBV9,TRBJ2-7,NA,CASSRTGQTYEQYF,TGTGCCAGCAGCCGGACAGGGCAGACCTACGAGCAGTACTTC
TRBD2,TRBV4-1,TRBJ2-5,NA,CASSPWTSGVETQYF,TGCGCCAGCAGCCCTTGGACTAGCGGGGTGGAGACCCAGTACTTC
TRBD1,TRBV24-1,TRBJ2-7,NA,CATSDQSRQGTSGEQYF,TGTGCCACCAGTGATCAATCCCGACAGGGTACCTCGGGGGAGCAGTACTTC
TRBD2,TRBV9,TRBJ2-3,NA,CASSSSGGTDTQYF,TGTGCCAGCAGCTCCAGCGGGGGCACAGATACGCAGTATTTT
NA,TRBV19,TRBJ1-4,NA,CASSFGQSNEKLFF,TGTGCCAGTAGTTTTGGACAGTCTAATGAAAAACTGTTTTTT
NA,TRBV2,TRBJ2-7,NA,CASKATRGEQYF,TGTGCCAGCAAAGCGACTAGAGGCGAGCAGTACTTC
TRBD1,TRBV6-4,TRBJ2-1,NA,CASSVGTGSYNEQFF,TGTGCCAGCAGTGTCGGGACAGGCTCCTACAATGAGCAGTTCTTC
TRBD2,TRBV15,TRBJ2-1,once,CATSRDDFGSGNEQFF,TGTGCCACCAGCAGAGATGATTTTGGTAGCGGGAATGAGCAGTTCTTC
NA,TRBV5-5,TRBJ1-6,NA,CASSFPGASPLHF,TGTGCCAGCAGCTTCCCAGGGGCCTCACCCCTCCACTTT